This T cell receptor (beta chain) stems from a study of T cell clones after liver transplantation. Across the whole study: Tolerance: complete withdrawal held at least one year, liver enzymes staying within twice normal. Study-wide findings and caveats: Compared with third party-reactive sequences, donor-reactive ones declined more, independent of withdrawal success. In most of the 8 subjects, circulating graft-donor-reactive CD4 TCRbeta sequences fell significantly after transplant.

The CDR3 length is 12 residues. Germline V gives CDR1 SQVTM, CDR2 ANQGSEA. With regard to this clone: The antigen remains undetermined.

Assay: immunoSEQ multiplex PCR; the TCRdb copy retains only in-frame clones and omits some. The table lists roughly 80,000 clones, 75% to 90% of them singletons, with 2.8% in the top ten. The sequencing used CD4+ T cells from blood, collected at the 22-month timepoint. The TCR comes from a human patient who received a liver transplant. Some T cells may have originated in the graft donor. J is TRBJ2-3 and V is TRBV29-1, with TRBD1 as a possible D gene (5 bases). CDR3 loop: CRVGQGPDTQYF. CDR3 coding DNA: TGCAGGGTGGGCCAGGGTCCAGATACGCAGTATTTT.